The 12 T cell receptor beta chains listed next were all sequenced from one sample in a study of blood T cells in healthy people across ages. The authors ran a second PCR of roughly 7 to 11 cycles using a sample-barcoded 5' primer and a J-beta primer mix. TCRdb re-called the 5' RACE reads with MiXCR, one entry per CDR3 protein. The table shows about 1.4 million distinct CDR3 sequences, with approximately 63% occurring only once. The sequencing sample was made of blood. The source of these receptors is a man between 18 and 29 years old in good health.

The chain couples TRBV5-1 to TRBJ2-3, with TRBD2 matching over 9 bases. V shed 6 bases, J shed 1 base, and the junction held 6 bases outside the gene matches. Germline V gene lookup returns CDR1 SGHRS and CDR2 YFSETQ. The CDR3 consists of 15 residues. CDR3 coding DNA: TGCGCCAGCAAACCCTTAGCGGGGGGCACAGATACGCAGTATTTT. It yields the protein CASKPLAGGTDTQYF.

The chain employs TRBV6-6 and TRBJ1-6; a possible D gene is TRBD1 (6 bases). From germline, CDR1 is MNHNY and CDR2 SVGAGI (reference sequence). The CDR3 has 15 amino acids. V lost 5 bases and J lost 9, with 17 bases in between. The CDR3 nucleotides read TGTGCCAGCAGTCATCCACAGGGTGGCGGTTCACCCCTCCACTTT. This translates into CASSHPQGGGSPLHF.

The gene calls are TRBV20-1 and TRBJ2-3; 8 positions match TRBD2. V dropped 3 bases and J dropped 6; count of bases not matched to a gene: 14. This CDR3 spans 16 amino acids. Germline values: CDR1 DFQATT, CDR2 SNEGSKA (reference sequence). The CDR3 sequence is CSARRGAGGTPDTQYF. The DNA for the CDR3 is TGCAGTGCTAGGAGGGGCGCGGGGGGAACCCCGGATACGCAGTATTTT.

The genes are TRBV6-4 and TRBJ2-1; 11 bases agree with TRBD2. J gave up 3 bases and V 5 bases, and 21 bases lay outside the gene matches. The germline V gene encodes CDR1 MRHNA and CDR2 SNTAGT. The CDR3 sequence is 21 residues long. The CDR3: CASSPWDFGTSGAGGYNEQFF. CDR3 bases: TGTGCCAGCAGTCCTTGGGACTTTGGGACTAGCGGAGCCGGGGGCTACAATGAGCAGTTCTTC.

This clonotype occurred many times. The junction departs from the called germline gene at one end, perhaps through a read error. V usage is TRBV5-1 and J usage is TRBJ2-1; D unclear. Germline-derived CDR1 and CDR2 are SGHRS and YFSETQ. The length of the CDR3 is 11 residues. The CDR3, as DNA: TGTGCCAGCAGTTTATCTAGGGAGCAGTTCTTC. Protein sequence: CASSLSREQFF.

The chain links TRBV24-1 to TRBJ1-5; D gene ambiguous. CDR1 and CDR2 (germline): KGHDR, SFDVKD. Trimming took 4 bases from V and 5 from J, leaving 5 bases between them. This CDR3 is 12 amino acids long. The DNA for the CDR3 is TGTGCCACCAGTGACCGCTATCAGCCCCAGCATTTT. This sequence encodes CATSDRYQPQHF.

This clonotype has more than one count but fewer than ten. The chain joins TRBV12-3 or TRBV12-4 to TRBJ2-7; D assignment may be TRBD1 or TRBD2 (5 bases each). With 6 bases removed from V and 2 bases from J, the gap between germline ends came to 14 bases. The CDR3 is 14 amino acids. This chain's CDR3 is CASRGVDQAYEQYF. DNA for the CDR3: TGTGCCAGCAGGGGGGTCGACCAAGCCTACGAGCAGTACTTC.

The chain joins TRBV2 to TRBJ2-5; TRBD1 or TRBD2 may be the D gene (5 bases each). The CDR3 covers 14 residues. Germline lookup yields CDR1 SNHLY and CDR2 FYNNEI. V was trimmed by 4 bases and J by 2 bases, leaving 11 bases between them. CDR3 region: CASSGGVEQETQYF. The CDR3 bases are TGTGCCAGCAGTGGAGGGGTCGAACAAGAGACCCAGTACTTC.

Here the CDR3 reads CASSPQGTQETQYF. CDR3 DNA: TGCGCCAGCAGTCCACAGGGGACCCAAGAGACCCAGTACTTC. This rearrangement joins TRBV10-1 to TRBJ2-5; 7 bases are shared with TRBD1. This CDR3 has 14 residues. The germline gives CDR1 WNHNN, CDR2 SYGVQD (reference sequence). V trimming: 5 bases; J trimming: 1 base; junction bases outside the gene matches: 4.

This clonotype was detected a few times. The chain joins TRBV4-3 to TRBJ2-1; D could derive from TRBD1 or TRBD2 (6 bases each). Germline V gene lookup returns CDR1 LGHNA and CDR2 YSLEER. The length of the CDR3 is 19 residues. V lost 3 bases, J lost 0 bases, and 21 bases lay in between. CDR3 sequence (DNA): TGCGCCAGCAGCCAGGATCCCTTCACGGGGGCAAGCTCCTACAATGAGCAGTTCTTC. Its translation is CASSQDPFTGASSYNEQFF.

V and J are TRBV20-1 and TRBJ2-7; D not certain. The ends were cut back, 0 bases at V and 1 base at J, with 10 bases in the middle. The germline gives CDR1 DFQATT, CDR2 SNEGSKA (reference sequence). CDR3 length: 14 amino acids. The CDR3 sequence is CSARDLSGSYEQYF. CDR3 in DNA: TGCAGTGCTAGAGATTTGTCAGGATCCTACGAGCAGTACTTC.

The V call is TRBV5-1, the J call TRBJ2-4; 9 bases agree with TRBD1. Germline V gene lookup returns CDR1 SGHRS and CDR2 YFSETQ. The CDR3 consists of 16 residues. The J segment lost 3 bases and the V segment lost 3 bases, leaving 7 bases of the junction unmatched. CDR3 DNA sequence: TGCGCCAGCAGCTCCGGGACAGGGCTGGTCAAAAACATTCAGTACTTC. Translated, it gives CASSSGTGLVKNIQYF. Together with reference TRBV5-1 and TRBJ2-4, the CDR3 gives the full variable domain: KAGVTQTPRYLIKTRGQQVTLSCSPISGHRSVSWYQQTPGQGLQFLFEYFSETQRNKGNFPGRFSGRQFSNSRSEMNVSTLELGDSALYLCASSSGTGLVKNIQYFGAGTRLSVL.